Below, 22 T cell receptor beta chains from the same sample are listed, as sequenced in a study of T cell responses to AZD1222 COVID-19 vaccine. Assay used: immunoSEQ multiplex PCR; TCRdb lists only in-frame clones, some missing. The data show about 160,000 clones, 75% to 95% seen once. This specimen consisted of peripheral blood, obtained on day 0 of AZD1222 vaccination. The receptors stem from an adult in good health.

V gene TRBV6-5 combines with J gene TRBJ2-2; D is undetermined. V lost 10 bases, J lost 7 bases, and 16 bases lay in between. This CDR3 is built from 13 residues. Germline V gene sequence: CDR1 MNHEY, CDR2 SVGAGI. The CDR3 here is CATHEVYRGELFF. The CDR3 bases are TGTGCCACCCACGAGGTCTACCGCGGGGAGCTGTTTTTT.

V gene TRBV24-1 combines with J gene TRBJ1-2; D is undetermined. V was shortened by 4 bases and J by 4 bases, with 15 bases between the two germline ends. The CDR3 length is 15 residues. Germline assignment: CDR1 KGHDR and CDR2 SFDVKD. As DNA, the CDR3 is TGTGCCACCAGTGACGGCCTGGGTTCGACCTATGGCTACACCTTC. This codes for CATSDGLGSTYGYTF.

This rearrangement joins TRBV4-2 to TRBJ2-1; either TRBD1 or TRBD2 may supply D (5 bases each). The germline V gene encodes CDR1 LGHNA and CDR2 YNFKEQ. The CDR3 consists of 16 residues. V dropped 4 bases and J dropped 0 bases, with 13 bases sitting between them. The CDR3 is CASSPERGNSYNEQFF. The DNA of the CDR3 is TGTGCCAGCAGCCCAGAGAGGGGTAACTCCTACAATGAGCAGTTCTTC.

The DNA of the CDR3 is TGCGCCAGCAGCTTGCGGGAGGTTCCCTACAATGAGCAGTTCTTC. Its translation is CASSLREVPYNEQFF. The chain joins TRBV5-1 to TRBJ2-1, with 7 bases that match TRBD2. Germline V CDR1 and CDR2: SGHRS, YFSETQ. The CDR3 length is 15 residues. V was pared by 1 base and J by 2 bases, with 3 bases of the junction left unmatched.

V gene TRBV5-5 combines with J gene TRBJ2-7; either TRBD1 or TRBD2 may fit D (5 bases each). The CDR3 totals 14 residues. V shed 3 bases and J shed 5 bases, with 15 bases lying between them. The germline V gene has CDR1 SGHKS and CDR2 YYEKEE (reference sequence). CDR3 region: CASSSPVGDHEQYF. For the CDR3, the DNA is TGTGCCAGCAGCTCCCCGGTAGGGGACCACGAGCAGTACTTC.

The CDR3 sequence is CASSPNPREQYF. CDR3 nucleotide sequence: TGTGCCAGCAGTCCAAATCCTAGGGAGCAGTACTTC. This chain connects TRBV28 to TRBJ2-7; D remains ambiguous. In germline, CDR1 is MDHEN, CDR2 SYDVKM. The CDR3 spans 12 residues. Trimming removed 5 bases at V and 7 bases at J, with 12 bases between.

The gene calls are TRBV29-1 and TRBJ1-3, with 10 bases identical to TRBD1. The CDR3 is made up of 13 amino acids. Germline CDR1 is SQVTM and CDR2 is ANQGSEA. V gave up 4 bases and J gave up 3 bases; unmatched junction bases: 0. The CDR3 DNA reads as TGCAGCGTTGGGACAGGGGGTGGAAACACCATATATTTT. Its translation is CSVGTGGGNTIYF.

V and J are TRBV10-3 and TRBJ1-5, with a possible D match to TRBD1 (5 bases). There are 14 residues in the CDR3. Deletions cut 10 bases from V and 1 base from J, with 14 bases between. The germline V gene has CDR1 ENHRY and CDR2 SYGVKD. The CDR3 protein is CATGWGTSNQPQHF. The CDR3 coding sequence is TGTGCCACCGGCTGGGGCACGAGCAATCAGCCCCAGCATTTT.

This rearrangement joins TRBV11-2 to TRBJ2-3; D tentatively reads TRBD1 or TRBD2 (5 bases each). Trimming took 5 bases from V and 3 from J, leaving 15 bases between them. This CDR3 has 15 residues. Per the germline V gene, CDR1 is SGHAT and CDR2 is FQNNGV. In DNA, the CDR3 is TGTGCCAGCAGCAATCGGGTTGAGGGGACAGATACGCAGTATTTT. It is translated as CASSNRVEGTDTQYF.

In its sample, this clone was seen a few times. The genes are TRBV10-2 and TRBJ1-5; D uncertain. The germline CDR1 and CDR2 sequences are WSHSY and SAAADI. V lost 8 bases to trimming and J lost 7 bases, with 6 bases between them. This CDR3 has 10 amino acids. The CDR3 coding sequence is TGCGCCAGCGGGAACCAGCCCCAGCATTTT. Its protein is CASGNQPQHF.

The CDR3, as DNA: TGTGCCAGCAGCTCGGGGACTAGCGGCTACAATGAGCAGTTCTTC. Translating gives CASSSGTSGYNEQFF. The chain employs TRBV13 and TRBJ2-1, with 11 bases identical to TRBD2. J lost 3 bases, V lost 4 bases, and 2 bases had no gene match. Germline CDR1 PRHDT, CDR2 FYEKMQ (reference sequence). This CDR3 spans 15 amino acids.

V is TRBV29-1 and J is TRBJ1-1; D is unresolved. V dropped 6 bases and J dropped 7 bases, with 15 bases sitting between them. Germline V lookup: CDR1 SQVTM, CDR2 ANQGSEA. This CDR3 has 12 amino acids. CDR3 nucleotide sequence: TGCAGCGTAGACCCCCTCGAGAGTGAAGCTTTCTTT. Amino acid sequence: CSVDPLESEAFF.

Here the CDR3 reads CASSFSGTIYNEQFF. DNA for the CDR3: TGTGCCAGCAGCTTCTCCGGGACGATCTACAATGAGCAGTTCTTC. The V gene is TRBV7-2, the J gene TRBJ2-1; possibly TRBD1 or TRBD2 for D (5 bases each). The length of the CDR3 is 15 residues. Germline V CDR1 and CDR2: SGHTA, FQGNSA. V shed 3 bases and J shed 3 bases, with 12 bases lying between them.

This chain connects TRBV9 to TRBJ2-1; D may be TRBD2 (5 bases). The CDR3 spans 13 residues. The V and J ends lost 6 bases and 9 bases respectively, with 16 bases between them. Germline CDR1 SGDLS, CDR2 YYNGEE. The CDR3 DNA reads TGTGCCAGCACTAGAGATCTGGGAGTTGAGCAGTTCTTC. Its translation is CASTRDLGVEQFF.

The chain uses TRBV19 and TRBJ1-2; D ambiguous. CDR3 length: 15 residues. CDR1 and CDR2 (germline): LNHDA, SQIVND (reference sequence). Trimming took off 0 bases at V and 2 bases at J, with 10 bases between the two ends. CDR3 DNA: TGTGCCAGTAGTATAGAACCCGACTGGAACTATGGCTACACCTTC. Its protein is CASSIEPDWNYGYTF.

The chain links TRBV7-9 to TRBJ2-7; a possible D gene is TRBD1 (5 bases). This CDR3 region has 14 residues. Trimming shortened V by 3 bases and J by 3 bases, and 12 bases separated the two germline ends. CDR1 and CDR2 from the germline V gene are SEHNR and FQNEAQ (reference sequence). The CDR3 DNA reads TGTGCCAGCAGCTTGGGGCAGGGAAACTACGAGCAGTACTTC. It translates to CASSLGQGNYEQYF.

The CDR3 DNA reads TGCGCCAGCAGCTTCCCTGGTCCGGGAGATTACGAGCAGTACTTC. This gives the protein CASSFPGPGDYEQYF. The V gene is TRBV5-1, the J gene TRBJ2-7; D possibly corresponds to TRBD2 (6 bases). The CDR3 runs 15 residues. V lost 2 bases to trimming and J lost 4 bases, with 16 bases between them. Germline loops: CDR1 SGHRS, CDR2 YFSETQ.

V and J are TRBV4-3 and TRBJ2-3; TRBD2 aligns across 11 bases. Germline V gene lookup returns CDR1 LGHNA and CDR2 YSLEER. The CDR3 sequence is 19 residues long. With V trimmed by 0 bases and J by 1 base, 9 bases remained unmatched. As DNA, the CDR3 is TGCGCCAGCAGCCAAGATACGGGCATAGCGGGGGGGGGCACAGATACGCAGTATTTT. Translation gives CASSQDTGIAGGGTDTQYF.

The rearrangement joins TRBV6-5 to TRBJ2-7; 7 bases are a match to TRBD2. J gave up 4 bases and V 5 bases, and 5 bases lay outside the gene matches. The CDR3 has 13 residues. The V gene's germline CDR1 is MNHEY and CDR2 SVGAGI. As DNA, the CDR3 is TGTGCCAGCAGTATGGGACTACCTTACGAGCAGTACTTC. Translated, it gives CASSMGLPYEQYF.

The rearrangement joins TRBV18 to TRBJ1-6; D perhaps matches TRBD1 (5 bases). The CDR3 is made up of 16 amino acids. V lost 4 bases and J lost 6, with 16 bases in between. CDR1 and CDR2 from the germline V gene are KGHSH and LQKENI. CDR3 in DNA: TGTGCCAGCTCACAATGGCGAAACGGGGGTAATTCACCCCTCCACTTT. It codes for CASSQWRNGGNSPLHF.

The V call is TRBV10-3, the J call TRBJ2-2; D gene ambiguous. V was trimmed by 3 bases and J by 1 base, leaving 6 bases between them. The CDR3 totals 14 residues. Germline lookup yields CDR1 ENHRY and CDR2 SYGVKD. The CDR3 nucleotides are TGTGCCATCAGTGAAGAAGGGAACACCGGGGAGCTGTTTTTT. Protein product: CAISEEGNTGELFF.

The chain recombines TRBV6-5 with TRBJ2-3; maybe TRBD2 (6 bases). The germline V gene has CDR1 MNHEY and CDR2 SVGAGI. V lost 7 bases, J lost 4 bases, and 15 bases lay in between. CDR3 size: 14 residues. The CDR3 DNA follows: TGTGCCAGCAAGAGGACTATCGTCGCAGATACGCAGTATTTT. Translation: CASKRTIVADTQYF.